The present TCR beta chain was sequenced within a study of blood T cells in healthy people across ages. Study details: Per two T cells, template switching captured roughly one barcoded beta molecule. Regarding the study as a whole: Diversity was estimated from one million T cells, and these estimates were considered underestimates.

The germline V gene encodes CDR1 SGHNT and CDR2 YYREEE (reference sequence). There are 15 residues in the CDR3. After removal of 0 bases from V and 0 bases from J, the junction contained 3 bases not matched to a gene. A J-beta primer mix and a sample-barcoded 5' primer were used in a second PCR of about 6 to 12 cycles. Every molecule of cDNA carried a tag from a template-switch adaptor with 12 random nucleotides. From each sample, at least 2.5 million paired-end reads containing CDR3 were obtained. One entry per CDR3 protein results from TCRdb running MiXCR on the 5' RACE reads. Of more than 700,000 distinct CDR3 sequences in the sample, about 53% were seen once. Of note for this clonotype: Its antigen remains unidentified.

This sequence originates from an elderly man in good health. The sequencing input was blood. The J gene is TRBJ2-7, the V gene TRBV5-4; 7 nucleotides align to TRBD1. The DNA for the CDR3 is TGTGCCAGCAGCTTGGGGGACAGCCACTCCTACGAGCAGTACTTC. It yields the protein CASSLGDSHSYEQYF.